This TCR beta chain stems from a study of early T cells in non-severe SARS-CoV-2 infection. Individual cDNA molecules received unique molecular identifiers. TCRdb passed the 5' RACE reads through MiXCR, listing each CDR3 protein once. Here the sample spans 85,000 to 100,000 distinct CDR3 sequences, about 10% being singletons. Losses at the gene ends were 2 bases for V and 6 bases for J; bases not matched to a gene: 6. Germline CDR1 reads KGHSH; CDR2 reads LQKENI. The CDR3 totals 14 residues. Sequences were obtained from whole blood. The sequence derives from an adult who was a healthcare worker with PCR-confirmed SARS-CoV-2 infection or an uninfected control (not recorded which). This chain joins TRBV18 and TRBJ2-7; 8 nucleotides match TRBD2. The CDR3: CASSPGGLAGEQYF. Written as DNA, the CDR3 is TGTGCCAGCTCACCAGGGGGGCTAGCGGGCGAGCAGTACTTC. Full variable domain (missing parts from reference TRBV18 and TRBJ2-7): NAGVMQNPRHLVRRRGQEARLRCSPMKGHSHVYWYRQLPEEGLKFMVYLQKENIIDESGMPKERFSAEFPKEGPSILRIQQVVRGDSAAYFCASSPGGLAGEQYFGPGTRLTVT.